This T cell receptor (beta chain) was sequenced in a study of T cells in Graves' hyperthyroidism and ophthalmopathy. Study observations and caveats: A model of 13 V-J pairs discriminated ophthalmopathy from stable hyperthyroidism.

The V gene's germline CDR1 is MDHEN and CDR2 SYDVKM. The CDR3 covers 17 residues. V was clipped by 5 bases and J by 2 bases; unmatched bases: 9. There are many counts of this clonotype. Its antigen is unidentified. Amplified TCR beta CDR3 regions derived from RNA transcripts. The study used the HTBI primer set for a first-round RT-PCR of the TCR CDR3. One entry per CDR3 protein, called by TCRdb with MiXCR from the multiplex PCR reads. The sample consists of around 530,000 distinct CDR3 sequences, roughly a sixth of them appearing once. This chain uses TRBV28 with TRBJ1-5; 10 bases match TRBD1. This receptor was identified in a woman in her late teens or twenties with Graves' ophthalmopathy. The sample taken for sequencing was blood. DNA for the CDR3: TGTGCCAGCAGTCCCGGGACAGGGGAGAAGGGCAATCAGCCCCAGCATTTT. Residues: CASSPGTGEKGNQPQHF.